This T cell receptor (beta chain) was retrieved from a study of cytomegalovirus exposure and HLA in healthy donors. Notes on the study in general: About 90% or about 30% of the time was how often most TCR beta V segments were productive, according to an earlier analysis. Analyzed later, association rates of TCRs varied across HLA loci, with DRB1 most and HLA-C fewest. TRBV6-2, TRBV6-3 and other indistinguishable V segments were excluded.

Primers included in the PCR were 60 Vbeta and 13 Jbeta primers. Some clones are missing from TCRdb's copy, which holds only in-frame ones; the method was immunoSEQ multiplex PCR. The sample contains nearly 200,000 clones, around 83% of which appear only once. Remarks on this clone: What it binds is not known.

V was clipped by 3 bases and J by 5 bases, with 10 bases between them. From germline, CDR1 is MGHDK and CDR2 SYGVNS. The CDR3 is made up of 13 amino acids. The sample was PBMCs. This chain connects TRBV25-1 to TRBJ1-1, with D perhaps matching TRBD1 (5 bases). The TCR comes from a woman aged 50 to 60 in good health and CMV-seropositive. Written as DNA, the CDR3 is TGTGCCAGCAGTGATGGGACTTATACTGAAGCTTTCTTT. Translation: CASSDGTYTEAFF.